There are a few counts of the clone carrying this T cell receptor (beta chain). Its antigen remains unknown. V was pared by 4 bases and J by 0 bases, with 13 bases between. Germline V gene data show CDR1 as SGDLS and CDR2 as YYNGEE. The length of the CDR3 is 15 residues. This entry belongs to a study of T-cell memory formation after mild COVID-19. Across the study: There were largely donor-specific TCR clusters.

Each CDR3 protein gets one entry after TCRdb re-called the 5' RACE reads with MiXCR. The table lists 300,000 to 350,000 distinct CDR3 sequences, roughly an eighth of them singletons. General observations from the study: Mostly located in CM and EM were contracting CD4+ clones, with contracting CD8+ clones located in EMRA.

This chain connects TRBV9 to TRBJ1-2; possible D gene TRBD1, 5 bases. This TCR was sampled from a young man who had mild COVID-19 (a few samples of this study predate the infection). Cell type and time point are not known. The sample consisted of PBMCs or a T cell subset sorted from them (not recorded which). The CDR3 sequence is CASSFQGTANYGYTF. In DNA, the CDR3 is TGTGCCAGCAGCTTCCAGGGCACGGCTAACTATGGCTACACCTTC.